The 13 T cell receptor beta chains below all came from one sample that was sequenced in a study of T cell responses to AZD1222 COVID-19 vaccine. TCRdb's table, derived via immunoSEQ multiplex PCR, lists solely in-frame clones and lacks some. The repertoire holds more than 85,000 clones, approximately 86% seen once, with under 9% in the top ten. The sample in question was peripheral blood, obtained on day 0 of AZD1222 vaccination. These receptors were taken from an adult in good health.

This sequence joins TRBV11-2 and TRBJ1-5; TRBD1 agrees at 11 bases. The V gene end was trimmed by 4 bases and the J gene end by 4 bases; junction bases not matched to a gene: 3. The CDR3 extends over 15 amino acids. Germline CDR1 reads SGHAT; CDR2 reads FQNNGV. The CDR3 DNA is TGTGCCAGCAGCTCGGGACAGGGGGTAAATCAGCCCCAGCATTTT. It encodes CASSSGQGVNQPQHF.

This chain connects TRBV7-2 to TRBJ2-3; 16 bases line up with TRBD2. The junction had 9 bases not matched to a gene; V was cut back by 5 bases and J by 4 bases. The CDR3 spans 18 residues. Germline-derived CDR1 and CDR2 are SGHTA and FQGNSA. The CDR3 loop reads CASSPPGLAGGGADTQYF. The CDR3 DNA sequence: TGTGCCAGCAGCCCTCCGGGACTAGCGGGGGGGGGTGCAGATACGCAGTATTTT. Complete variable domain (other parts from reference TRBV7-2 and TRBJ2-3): GAGVSQSPSNKVTEKGKDVELRCDPISGHTALYWYRQSLGQGLEFLIYFQGNSAPDKSGLPSDRFSAERTGGSVSTLTIQRTQQEDSAVYLCASSPPGLAGGGADTQYFGPGTRLTVL.

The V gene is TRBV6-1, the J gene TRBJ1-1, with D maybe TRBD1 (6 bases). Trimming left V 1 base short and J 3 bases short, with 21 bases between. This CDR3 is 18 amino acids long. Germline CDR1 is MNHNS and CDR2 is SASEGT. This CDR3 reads CASSEGGGLSSGHTEAFF. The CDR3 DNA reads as TGTGCCAGCAGTGAAGGGGGGGGCCTCTCATCTGGACACACTGAAGCTTTCTTT.

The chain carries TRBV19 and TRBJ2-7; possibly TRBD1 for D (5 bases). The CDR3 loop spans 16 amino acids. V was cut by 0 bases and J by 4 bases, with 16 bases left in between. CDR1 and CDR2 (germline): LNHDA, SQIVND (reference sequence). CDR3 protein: CASSIDLTTGWYEQYF. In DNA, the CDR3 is TGTGCCAGTAGTATAGATCTGACAACAGGATGGTACGAGCAGTACTTC.

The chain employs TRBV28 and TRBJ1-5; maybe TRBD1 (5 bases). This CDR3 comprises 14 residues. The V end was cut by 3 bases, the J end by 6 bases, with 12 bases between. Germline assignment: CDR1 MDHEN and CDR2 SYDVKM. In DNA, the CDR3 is TGTGCCAGCAGTTTCCGGCAGGGCAGTCAGCCCCAGCATTTT. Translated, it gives CASSFRQGSQPQHF.

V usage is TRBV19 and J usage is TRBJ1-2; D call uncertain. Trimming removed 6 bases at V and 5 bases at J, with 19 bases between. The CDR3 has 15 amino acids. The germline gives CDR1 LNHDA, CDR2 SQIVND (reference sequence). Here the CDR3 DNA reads TGTGCCAGTAGCAGTCCTAGATTGATGGGGTATGGCTACACCTTC. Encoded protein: CASSSPRLMGYGYTF. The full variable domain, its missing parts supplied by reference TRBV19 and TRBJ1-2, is DGGITQSPKYLFRKEGQNVTLSCEQNLNHDAMYWYRQDPGQGLRLIYYSQIVNDFQKGDIAEGYSVSREKKESFPLTVTSAQKNPTAFYLCASSSPRLMGYGYTFGSGTRLTVV.

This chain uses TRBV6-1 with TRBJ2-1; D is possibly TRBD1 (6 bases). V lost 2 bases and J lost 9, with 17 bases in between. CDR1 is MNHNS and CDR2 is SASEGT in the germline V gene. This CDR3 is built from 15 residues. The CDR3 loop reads CASSEFLRSRGEQFF. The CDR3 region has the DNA TGTGCCAGCAGTGAATTCCTCCGGAGCAGGGGTGAGCAGTTCTTC.

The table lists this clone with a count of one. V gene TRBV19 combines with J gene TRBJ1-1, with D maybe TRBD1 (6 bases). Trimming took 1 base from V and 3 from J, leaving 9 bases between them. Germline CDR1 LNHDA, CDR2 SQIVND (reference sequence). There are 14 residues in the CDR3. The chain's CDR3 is CASSIVGADTEAFF. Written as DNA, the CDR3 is TGTGCCAGTAGTATAGTGGGGGCGGACACTGAAGCTTTCTTT.

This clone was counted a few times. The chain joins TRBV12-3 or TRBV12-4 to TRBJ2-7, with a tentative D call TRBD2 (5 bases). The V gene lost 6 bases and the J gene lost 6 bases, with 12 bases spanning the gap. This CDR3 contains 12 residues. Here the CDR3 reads CASSGETREQYF. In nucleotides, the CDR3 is TGTGCCAGCAGCGGGGAGACTCGCGAGCAGTACTTC.

The CDR3 spells CASSLIQEIGPYGYTF. The CDR3 bases are TGTGCCAGCAGTTTAATCCAAGAGATCGGGCCCTATGGCTACACCTTC. The chain uses TRBV28 and TRBJ1-2; D not certain. V lost 2 bases to trimming and J lost 4 bases, with 17 bases between them. Per the germline V gene, CDR1 is MDHEN and CDR2 is SYDVKM. This CDR3 contains 16 residues.

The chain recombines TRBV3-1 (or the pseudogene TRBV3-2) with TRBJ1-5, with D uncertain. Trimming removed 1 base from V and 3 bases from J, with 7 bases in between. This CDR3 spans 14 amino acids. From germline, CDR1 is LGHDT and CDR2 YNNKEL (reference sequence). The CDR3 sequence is CASSQGHTNQPQHF. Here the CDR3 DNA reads TGTGCCAGCAGCCAAGGACACACCAATCAGCCCCAGCATTTT.

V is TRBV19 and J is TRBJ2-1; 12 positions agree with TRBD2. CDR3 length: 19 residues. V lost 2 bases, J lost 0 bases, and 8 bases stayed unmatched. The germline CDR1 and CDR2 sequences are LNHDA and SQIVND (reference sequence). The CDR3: CASSITWTSGILSYNEQFF. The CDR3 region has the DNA TGTGCCAGTAGTATAACATGGACTAGCGGGATCCTCTCCTACAATGAGCAGTTCTTC.

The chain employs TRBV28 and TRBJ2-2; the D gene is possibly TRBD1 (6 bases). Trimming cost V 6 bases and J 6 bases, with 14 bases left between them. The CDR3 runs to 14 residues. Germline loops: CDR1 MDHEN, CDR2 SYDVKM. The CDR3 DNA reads TGTGCCAGCAGATCGATCGCAGGGGCCGGGGAGCTGTTTTTT. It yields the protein CASRSIAGAGELFF.